This T cell receptor beta chain was profiled in a study of T-cell reconstitution after alpha-beta-depleted transplantation in children. This CDR3 contains 13 residues. Germline V CDR1 and CDR2: MDHEN, SYDVKM. V gave up 6 bases and J gave up 5 bases, with 13 bases separating them. For TCRbeta, the library was prepared with unique molecular identifiers. TCRdb processed the PCR reads anew with MiXCR; each CDR3 protein has one entry. The sample has roughly 610,000 distinct CDR3 sequences, roughly a tenth seen once. This clonotype showed up many times. This specimen consisted of PBMCs from the stem cell graft donor, obtained from the stem cell graft. The clonotype comes from a human donor who donated a stem cell graft to a child with acute myeloid leukemia. The J gene is TRBJ2-5, the V gene TRBV28; D perhaps matches TRBD1 (5 bases). CDR3 DNA: TGTGCCAGCAGCAGCCCCCCAGGGGAGACCCAGTACTTC. Translated: CASSSPPGETQYF.